This T cell receptor (beta chain) was identified in a study of cytomegalovirus exposure and HLA in healthy donors (dated by TCRdb to 2015 to 2018). About the full investigation: An earlier analysis of roughly 610 of the donors reported approximately 300 Gb of sequence data and 117 million unique TCR beta sequences obtained from approximately 180 million T cells. The study used immunosequencing to profile the T cell repertoires of some 600 subjects and linked those repertoires to cytomegalovirus serostatus. In the later analysis, no new phenotypic data were used to find candidate immune exposures; instead, reliance was placed on TCR beta sequences and their occurrence across donors. Of the approximately 400 genotyped donors, roughly 85% fell in the genetic ancestry cluster associated with self-reported Caucasian donors. In a later analysis, previously published TCR beta repertoires from hundreds of donors were re-analyzed and high-resolution HLA genotyping was added so that TCR occurrence patterns could be studied. To predict cytomegalovirus infection status, the study combined high-throughput TCR immunosequencing, statistical association of individual TCRs with disease status, and machine learning. Alongside the repertoire data, information on donor age, sex, ethnicity and CMV serostatus was compiled. Besides the first cohort of 666 subjects, a separate validation cohort made up of 95 to 150 different subjects was used. The study aimed to test whether signatures of past pathogen exposure could be identified by cataloging public T cell receptors. The number of typed donors differed by locus: roughly 629-630 for A, B, C, DRB1 and DQB1; roughly 510 for DQA1; around 610 for DPA1; and 400 to 480 for DPB1. Four to six DR-DQ haplotypes were handled as single units for association and clustering because linkage in the cohort was strong. In an earlier analysis of 500 to 650 of the donors, high-throughput TCR beta sequencing was used to judge whether each TCR beta V gene segment behaved as functional or pseudogenic. Every discovery cohort repertoire had been produced on one sequencing platform. About 310 gigabases of sequencing data and roughly 90 million unique TCR sequences were included in an early release covering around 650 HLA-typed donors. A later genetic analysis used genome-wide SNP genotypes for about 65% of the 666 donors, treating that subset as a discovery cohort. Among approximately 370 genotyped donors of the cohort, an average of approximately 200,000 unique TCR beta nucleotide sequences was sequenced per donor, of which approximately 19% were non-productive. HLA typing included class I and class II loci at four-digit resolution.

Libraries were prepared through the immunoSEQ multiplex PCR assay. A mixture of 60 forward primers for TCR Vbeta segments and 13 reverse primers for TCR Jbeta segments was used in the multiplex PCR. Amplification of the CDR3 region of rearranged TCR beta genes was performed with a multiplex PCR assay on genomic DNA. On the Illumina HiSeq System, the amplified TCR beta libraries were sequenced as 87-base-pair reads. The authors processed their data as follows. A later analysis counted 65 million to 90 million unique TCR beta chains across the roughly 700 repertoires, and roughly 9.9 million of these chains were shared by at least two donors. To remove PCR and sequencing errors, raw reads were error-corrected and collapsed into unique sequences using a nearest-neighbor algorithm that merged closely related sequences. To assign V, D and J gene segments, CDR3 sequences were aligned to IMGT reference sequences. For a sequence to be retained, a match of at least six nucleotides was required to both a V gene segment and a J gene segment. Rearrangements were classified as productive when the CDR3 lacked stop codons and remained in frame with V and J, and all other rearrangements were classified as non-productive. Following IMGT convention, CDR3 was defined as the stretch from the second conserved V-encoded cysteine up to the conserved J-encoded phenylalanine. The earlier analysis of 500 to 650 of the donors excluded any sequence lacking an unambiguous match to a single V gene segment. In an earlier analysis of 500 to 750 of the donors, V segments were called functional above 56.7% productive rearrangements and were called segregating when the between-donor standard deviation exceeded 5%. A statistical classification framework was built for diagnosing cytomegalovirus status from the catalog of TCR beta chain sequences. V and J gene assignment, in a later analysis, came from comparing TCR nucleotide sequences with IMGT/GENE-DB human TR gene sequences. A later analysis assigned CDR3 sequences and most-parsimonious VDJ recombination scenarios with the TCRdist pipeline. In a later analysis, every TCR beta chain was defined by the combination of its CDR3 amino acid sequence and its V-gene family, and reads without a unique V-gene family were dropped. To address suspected cross-contamination and a sequencing artifact, a later analysis removed roughly 580 highly shared, low-generation-probability nucleotide sequences. In a later analysis, a clonal expansion index for each public chain was calculated from normalized within-repertoire ranks of inferred template counts. In a later analysis, generation probabilities were computed with a VDJ recombination model fitted to out-of-frame rearrangements, and the resulting probabilities were checked against IGoR. A later analysis scored TCR-TCR, TCR-HLA and TCR-CMV co-occurrence with hypergeometric tests, applying a repertoire-size bias correction to TCR pairs. A later analysis estimated false discovery rates by permuting HLA or CMV assignments 20 times. A later analysis grouped co-occurring TCRs with DBSCAN, adding TCRdist sequence similarity when clustering within HLA-allele-positive subsets. Repertoires with fewer than 30,000 or more than 120,000 public chains, plus five repertoires with anomalous nucleotide sharing, were excluded from co-occurrence clustering. In TCRdb, the immuneACCESS table is reduced to in-frame sequences with V and J assigned. These tables do not hold every clone; where another copy was compared, an unresolved V gene accounts for under half, and the others remain unexplained. That table furnishes V, J and clone size, whereas the DNA furnished D and trimming. This sample lists about 100,000 clones; about 76% were detected once. The ten largest clones represent roughly 7% of the sample.

General study outcomes and caveats: In this cohort, only TCR beta chains were sequenced, and detectable features were limited by the absence of alpha or paired-chain data. It was suggested by the authors that the approach could potentially be generalized to other disease states and immunological phenotypes. Most TCR sequences were seen in very few donors, while some public TCRs were found in many individuals. Specific HLA alleles were associated with 15,000 to 20,000 TCR beta sequences at a false discovery rate of 0.05 in a later analysis. Broadly in line with IMGT annotations, most TCR beta V segments showed up in productive rearrangements about 87% or about 30% of the time in an earlier analysis of 450 to 600 of the donors. The presence/absence analyses assumed that sequencing depth was roughly uniform across donors, and that assumption may not be true. Linkage disequilibrium might explain the correlated functional status among segregating V segments, but an unknown experimental factor could not be excluded. Because the 87-base-pair reads could not distinguish some IMGT-functional V segments, including TRBV6-2 and TRBV6-3, those segments were excluded. Cytomegalovirus status was reported to be diagnosed by the classifier with high specificity and sensitivity in both the original and validation cohorts. Several of the top co-occurrence clusters appeared to be linked to parvovirus B19, influenza, CMV and Epstein-Barr virus, according to a later analysis. The study listed 150 to 200 TCR beta chains as associated with cytomegalovirus. In vitro tests confirmed that a few of the cytomegalovirus-associated TCR beta chains recognize cytomegalovirus antigens. For the cohort, immune exposure information was limited to CMV serostatus. Strong co-occurrence of HLA alleles, especially DR and DQ, made assigning TCR associations to individual alleles difficult. An association between a missense DCLRE1C variant and V-gene and J-gene trimming of TCR beta chains was found in a later genetic analysis and replicated in an independent cohort. A further reported finding was that TCR beta sequences accurately predicted the HLA-A and HLA-B alleles for most subjects in the first cohort. In a later analysis, the rate of TCR association differed among HLA loci, with DRB1 alleles having the most associated TCRs and HLA-C alleles having the fewest. Because some donors lacked HLA typing at each locus, the association tests relied only on the typed subset. A cluster of highly shared sequence variants was judged likely to be a technical artifact of the sequencing pipeline. Some 15 rarely observed V segments, including chromosome 9 orphons, were excluded from the earlier analysis of some 590 of the donors because counts were too low. According to a later genetic analysis, donors in an Asian-associated ancestry cluster had fewer N-insertions in productive TCRs than the roughly 670-donor mean. Most CMV-associated TCR beta chains appeared to be HLA-restricted in a later analysis, and the HLA associations seemed to be driven largely by CMV exposure. A later analysis found that HLA-associated TCR beta chains were more clonally expanded and had lower generation probabilities than equally common non-associated chains.

In total, approximately 690 healthy bone marrow donors made up the cohort. Cohort members were all nominally healthy when sampled, although unrecorded immune exposures were likely present. The donor tested CMV seropositive, placing the donor among the roughly 300 seropositive members of the cohort. Every donor gave a peripheral blood sample, and the peripheral blood mononuclear cells from that sample were used for TCR beta sequencing. The Qiagen DNeasy Blood Extraction Kit was used to extract genomic DNA from the blood cell samples. Via the germline V gene, CDR1 is SGHRS and CDR2 YFSETQ. From cysteine to phenylalanine, the CDR3 is 14 amino acids long. Of the read, only the CDR3 DNA is kept; its 42 bases are in frame from base 1. The V and J ends are trimmed by 4 bases and 4 bases, leaving 11 bases between them. With regard to this clone: No cognate antigen has been identified for it. Base qualities are not recorded, but no much larger clone differs from it by a single base.

This receptor was taken from a man aged 40-50 years in good health and CMV-seropositive. The specimen sequenced was PBMCs. Recombination joined TRBV5-1 with TRBJ2-2; a tentative D call is TRBD1 (5 bases match). The nucleotide sequence reads TGCGCCAGCAGCCTACGGACACCCACCGGGGAGCTGTTTTTT. Its protein product is CASSLRTPTGELFF. Reference TRBV5-1 and TRBJ2-2 genes cover what lies past the CDR3, so the full variable domain is KAGVTQTPRYLIKTRGQQVTLSCSPISGHRSVSWYQQTPGQGLQFLFEYFSETQRNKGNFPGRFSGRQFSNSRSEMNVSTLELGDSALYLCASSLRTPTGELFFGEGSRLTVL.